Presented here are 30 T cell receptor beta chains from one specimen sequenced in a study of blood T cell repertoires in COVID-19. This table comes from immunoSEQ multiplex PCR, and its TCRdb copy is limited to in-frame clones, with some not included. The sample records around 220,000 clones, approximately 79% being singletons. The sequenced sample consisted of peripheral blood. The receptor set was obtained from a woman over 75 with active or convalescent COVID-19.

The chain joins TRBV9 to TRBJ1-3; D is perhaps TRBD1 (5 bases). V was trimmed by 5 bases and J by 5 bases, leaving 29 bases between them. The germline V gene encodes CDR1 SGDLS and CDR2 YYNGEE. The CDR3 totals 19 residues. CDR3 nucleotide sequence: TGTGCCAGCAGAGGCAGGGCATTAATCAAAAAATCGCGACGAAACACCATATATTTT. This sequence encodes CASRGRALIKKSRRNTIYF.

The chain employs TRBV11-2 and TRBJ1-2; tentatively, D is TRBD1 (5 bases). This CDR3 is 15 amino acids long. Germline CDR1 is SGHAT and CDR2 is FQNNGV. V was shortened by 4 bases and J by 5 bases, with 17 bases between the two germline ends. CDR3 nucleotides: TGTGCCAGCAGCTCCCTTCGAACAGGCCCTTATGGCTACACCTTC. This gives the protein CASSSLRTGPYGYTF. Full variable domain (rest looked up from reference TRBV11-2 and TRBJ1-2): EAGVAQSPRYKIIEKRQSVAFWCNPISGHATLYWYQQILGQGPKLLIQFQNNGVVDDSQLPKDRFSAERLKGVDSTLKIQPAKLEDSAVYLCASSSLRTGPYGYTFGSGTRLTVV.

This chain links TRBV25-1 with TRBJ2-1; 8 bases align to TRBD1. Germline assignment: CDR1 MGHDK and CDR2 SYGVNS. This CDR3 contains 16 residues. V trimming: 5 bases; J trimming: 5 bases; junction bases outside the gene matches: 11. Here the CDR3 reads CASSPGRQGSDNEQFF. The CDR3 DNA reads TGTGCCAGCAGTCCCGGTCGACAGGGGTCGGACAATGAGCAGTTCTTC.

This clone has only one observation. This sequence joins TRBV9 and TRBJ1-3; D uncertain. CDR1 is SGDLS, CDR2 YYNGEE, per germline. The CDR3 contains 15 residues. V was trimmed by 0 bases and J by 0 bases, leaving 7 bases between them. The CDR3 nucleotides are TGTGCCAGCAGCGTAGGACGGAGCTCTGGAAACACCATATATTTT. Translating it yields CASSVGRSSGNTIYF.

The CDR3 sequence is CAISLSGTVSGNTIYF. In DNA form, the CDR3 reads TGTGCCATCAGCCTTTCCGGGACAGTCTCTGGAAACACCATATATTTT. The chain couples TRBV10-3 to TRBJ1-3; TRBD1 matches at 7 bases. V shed 6 bases and J 0 bases; nucleotides not matched to a gene: 8. The CDR3 length is 16 residues. Germline CDR1 is ENHRY and CDR2 is SYGVKD.

V is TRBV2 and J is TRBJ2-2; tentative D call: TRBD1 (6 bases). With 4 bases removed from V and 7 bases from J, the gap between germline ends came to 10 bases. In germline, CDR1 is SNHLY, CDR2 FYNNEI. This CDR3 has 13 amino acids. CDR3 DNA sequence: TGTGCCAGCAGTGCACAGGGTGACGGGGAGCTGTTTTTT. It encodes CASSAQGDGELFF.

This clone was observed a few times. The chain carries TRBV14 and TRBJ1-1, with unresolved D. The germline V and J ends were trimmed by 2 bases and 7 bases, with 14 bases remaining between them. The CDR3 totals 14 residues. Germline CDR1 is SGHDN and CDR2 is FVKESK. The CDR3 DNA reads as TGTGCCAGCAGCCAACTTTCGGCGGGGTTTGAAGCTTTCTTT. The encoded protein is CASSQLSAGFEAFF.

The chain recombines TRBV5-1 with TRBJ2-7; TRBD2 agrees at 13 bases. The CDR3 covers 16 residues. With 4 bases clipped from V and 0 bases from J, the junction kept 4 bases outside the gene matches. Germline V gene lookup returns CDR1 SGHRS and CDR2 YFSETQ. This CDR3 reads CASSKTSGGTSYEQYF. CDR3 DNA sequence: TGCGCCAGCAGCAAGACTAGCGGGGGGACCTCCTACGAGCAGTACTTC.

The rearrangement uses TRBV21-1 and TRBJ2-4; the table assigns TRBD2, which was not confirmed against the DNA. TRBV21-1 is labeled a pseudogene. This CDR3 contains 16 residues. CDR3 residues: CASSRGTPFLQNIQYF. The CDR3 DNA reads as TGTGCCAGTTCGCGGGGTACGCCGTTCCTACAAAACATTCAGTACTTC.

The chain has TRBV6-5 and TRBJ2-3; D gene uncertain. The CDR3 has 14 residues. Germline CDR1 is MNHEY and CDR2 is SVGAGI. Trimming took off 6 bases at V and 0 bases at J, with 10 bases between the two ends. The CDR3 coding sequence is TGTGCCAGCAGCCCACTTTTGAGCACAGATACGCAGTATTTT. Translated: CASSPLLSTDTQYF.

V usage is TRBV12-5 and J usage is TRBJ2-7; TRBD1 matches at 9 bases. V dropped 5 bases and J dropped 5; count of bases not matched to a gene: 22. The CDR3 sequence is 19 residues long. Germline assignment: CDR1 LGHNT and CDR2 FRNRAP. In DNA form, the CDR3 reads TGTGCTAGTGGTCCCCGCTCCCCATCCGGGACAGGGACTTCCGACGAGCAGTACTTC. Its protein product is CASGPRSPSGTGTSDEQYF.

The gene calls are TRBV3-1 (or the pseudogene TRBV3-2) and TRBJ1-6, with D maybe TRBD1 (5 bases). V was clipped by 2 bases and J by 9 bases, with 11 bases between them. Germline CDR1 is LGHDT and CDR2 is YNNKEL (reference sequence). This CDR3 contains 14 residues. The CDR3 nucleotides are TGTGCCAGCAGCCAATCGGTGGGGGGTTCACCCCTCCACTTT. It translates to CASSQSVGGSPLHF.

The table lists this clone with a few counts. V and J are TRBV7-9 and TRBJ2-7; no firm D call. V lost 1 base and J 5 bases, leaving 9 bases between the germline ends. This CDR3 contains 13 residues. Germline CDR1 is SEHNR and CDR2 is FQNEAQ (reference sequence). CDR3 DNA: TGTGCCAGCAGCTTAGGGCTTTTGGACGAGCAGTACTTC. Protein: CASSLGLLDEQYF.

The V gene is TRBV19, the J gene TRBJ1-2; 12 nucleotides align to TRBD1. Germline V gene data show CDR1 as LNHDA and CDR2 as SQIVND (reference sequence). This CDR3 is built from 13 residues. V was pared by 7 bases and J by 7 bases, with 4 bases of the junction left unmatched. The CDR3 coding sequence is TGTGCCAGTACCGGGACAGGGGGCCTTGGCTACACCTTC. This translates into CASTGTGGLGYTF.

On this clone: Different DNA sequences within this sample yield the same CDR3. This chain links TRBV2 with TRBJ2-5; 10 bases agree with TRBD1. Germline-derived CDR1 and CDR2 are SNHLY and FYNNEI. The CDR3 runs 14 residues. The V and J ends lost 6 bases and 4 bases, in that order; junction bases with no gene match: 5. In nucleotides, the CDR3 is TGTGCCAGCAGACGGACAGGGGGGGTAGAGACCCAGTACTTC. This sequence encodes CASRRTGGVETQYF.

This rearrangement joins TRBV7-9 to TRBJ1-2, with 7 positions matching TRBD1. Per germline, CDR1 SEHNR and CDR2 FQNEAQ (reference sequence). The V and J ends lost 1 base and 6 bases, in that order; junction bases with no gene match: 5. This CDR3 has 14 residues. DNA of the CDR3: TGTGCCAGCAGCTTAGGAGGGGGCGGCGATGGCTACACCTTC. This gives the protein CASSLGGGGDGYTF.

As concerns this clone: Other DNA sequences in this specimen translate into the identical CDR3. This rearrangement joins TRBV20-1 to TRBJ2-7; no definite D call. The CDR3 consists of 11 residues. Trimming took 3 bases from V and 5 from J, leaving 8 bases between them. Germline values: CDR1 DFQATT, CDR2 SNEGSKA (reference sequence). This CDR3 reads CSASSGHEQYF. CDR3 nucleotide sequence: TGCAGTGCTAGTTCGGGTCACGAGCAGTACTTC.

The CDR3 protein is CASSYSEGGYTF. The CDR3 DNA follows: TGTGCCAGCAGTTACAGTGAGGGTGGCTACACCTTC. The chain employs TRBV6-5 and TRBJ1-2, with D hard to call. Germline lookup yields CDR1 MNHEY and CDR2 SVGAGI. This CDR3 has 12 residues. Trimming removed 2 bases at V and 7 bases at J, with 8 bases between.

V and J are TRBV2 and TRBJ2-1, with D maybe TRBD2 (6 bases). Germline loops: CDR1 SNHLY, CDR2 FYNNEI. The ends were cut back, 1 base at V and 14 bases at J, with 15 bases in the middle. The CDR3 contains 13 residues. The CDR3 spells CASSEVLGGIKFF. For the CDR3, the DNA is TGTGCCAGCAGTGAAGTGTTAGGCGGGATCAAGTTCTTC.

The chain carries TRBV6-2 or TRBV6-3 and TRBJ2-5; D possibly corresponds to TRBD1 (5 bases). The V end was cut by 4 bases, the J end by 0 bases, with 12 bases between. The CDR3 is 15 amino acids. Per germline, CDR1 MNHEY and CDR2 SVGEGT. The DNA of the CDR3 is TGTGCCAGCAGTTGGGGCGACAGATACCAAGAGACCCAGTACTTC. Amino acids: CASSWGDRYQETQYF.

This clone was seen more than once but under ten times. J is TRBJ1-4 and V is TRBV30; no firm D call. V was clipped by 4 bases and J by 11 bases, with 17 bases between them. This CDR3 is built from 13 residues. Germline CDR1 and CDR2: GTSNPN and SVGIG (reference sequence). In DNA, the CDR3 is TGTGCCTGGATGTCCCAGGTCCCCCATAAACTGTTTTTT. It codes for CAWMSQVPHKLFF.

The chain employs TRBV7-2 and TRBJ1-1; D is undetermined. Germline assignment: CDR1 SGHTA and CDR2 FQGNSA. The CDR3 sequence is 12 residues long. V was pared by 3 bases and J by 6 bases, with 8 bases between. CDR3 residues: CASSFAYAEAFF. As DNA, the CDR3 is TGTGCCAGCAGCTTTGCGTACGCTGAAGCTTTCTTT. The full variable domain, completed using reference TRBV7-2 and TRBJ1-1, is GAGVSQSPSNKVTEKGKDVELRCDPISGHTALYWYRQSLGQGLEFLIYFQGNSAPDKSGLPSDRFSAERTGGSVSTLTIQRTQQEDSAVYLCASSFAYAEAFFGQGTRLTVV.

This clone was observed once. The rearrangement uses TRBV5-1 and TRBJ2-7, with a possible D match to TRBD1 (6 bases). Germline CDR1 SGHRS, CDR2 YFSETQ. Trimming took off 2 bases at V and 2 bases at J, with 17 bases between the two ends. CDR3 length equals 16 residues. DNA of the CDR3: TGCGCCAGCAGCTTAATAGGCAGGGGCCAAACCTACGAGCAGTACTTC. Translating it yields CASSLIGRGQTYEQYF.

The V call is TRBV4-1, the J call TRBJ2-7; D remains ambiguous. V lost 0 bases, J lost 2 bases, and 14 bases lay in between. The CDR3 covers 16 residues. Germline V gene data show CDR1 as MGHRA and CDR2 as YSYEKL. CDR3 protein: CASSQEAAARTYEQYF. The CDR3 nucleotides are TGCGCCAGCAGCCAAGAGGCAGCAGCTAGAACCTACGAGCAGTACTTC.

The chain recombines TRBV12-5 with TRBJ2-1, with 9 bases aligning to TRBD1. The V segment lost 5 bases and the J segment 8 bases; nucleotides outside the gene matches: 7. CDR1 is LGHNT and CDR2 is FRNRAP in the germline V gene. CDR3 length: 14 amino acids. The CDR3 sequence: CASGRGQGIDEQFF. CDR3 sequence (DNA): TGTGCTAGTGGTCGGGGACAGGGAATCGATGAGCAGTTCTTC.

V is TRBV6-5 and J is TRBJ2-1; D might be TRBD1 (5 bases). Deletions cut 2 bases from V and 6 bases from J, with 11 bases between. The CDR3 runs 14 residues. Per germline, CDR1 MNHEY and CDR2 SVGAGI. The DNA for the CDR3 is TGTGCCAGCAGTTACCGCCGACAGAGCAATGAGCAGTTCTTC. Translated, it gives CASSYRRQSNEQFF.

The genes are TRBV5-1 and TRBJ2-3; D unclear. The V gene lost 5 bases and the J gene lost 4 bases, with 11 bases spanning the gap. CDR3 length: 13 residues. In germline, CDR1 is SGHRS, CDR2 YFSETQ. CDR3 in amino acids: CASSGPGSDTQYF. The CDR3 nucleotides are TGCGCCAGCAGTGGTCCGGGTTCAGATACGCAGTATTTT.

This sequence joins TRBV5-1 and TRBJ2-2; the D is unclear. Trimming took 1 base from V and 1 from J, leaving 8 bases between them. CDR3 length: 15 residues. Per the germline V gene, CDR1 is SGHRS and CDR2 is YFSETQ. CDR3 nucleotides: TGCGCCAGCAGCTTGTTCACGGGGAACACCGGGGAGCTGTTTTTT. It yields the protein CASSLFTGNTGELFF. The full variable domain, rest sourced from reference TRBV5-1 and TRBJ2-2, is KAGVTQTPRYLIKTRGQQVTLSCSPISGHRSVSWYQQTPGQGLQFLFEYFSETQRNKGNFPGRFSGRQFSNSRSEMNVSTLELGDSALYLCASSLFTGNTGELFFGEGSRLTVL.

The J gene is TRBJ2-5, the V gene TRBV28, with 7 bases that match TRBD1. The CDR3 is 14 amino acids. CDR1 is MDHEN and CDR2 is SYDVKM in the germline V gene. The V gene end was trimmed by 4 bases and the J gene end by 4 bases; junction bases not matched to a gene: 6. CDR3 sequence (DNA): TGTGCCAGCAGTTCCCCCGGACAGGCAGAGACCCAGTACTTC. Its protein product is CASSSPGQAETQYF.

This clone occurred a few times. V gene TRBV19 combines with J gene TRBJ1-5; 8 nucleotides match TRBD1. CDR1 LNHDA and CDR2 SQIVND come from the germline V gene (reference sequence). The V gene end was trimmed by 5 bases and the J gene end by 2 bases; junction bases not matched to a gene: 5. The CDR3 runs 15 residues. The CDR3 protein is CASSPDRAGNQPQHF. The CDR3 region has the DNA TGTGCCAGTAGTCCGGACAGGGCGGGCAATCAGCCCCAGCATTTT.